The 18 T cell receptor beta chains presented below share a single source sample, sequenced in a study of regulatory T cells in long-lasting Graves disease (dated by TCRdb to the early 2020s). The time point tag for this specimen amounts to: persistent/refractory GD, antithyroid drugs over 5 years with positive TRAb. For both TCR sequencing and RNA sequencing, RNA was extracted from PBMCs in TRIzol. Preparation of the library involved multiplex PCR. Sequencing used an Illumina HiSeq 4000. CDR3 regions were amplified by Arm-PCR with iRepertoire HTBI primers to construct TCR beta libraries. Using fastp at Q25 and MiXCR, TCRdb reprocessed the public reads and kept productive beta chains. For every CDR3 protein sequence, its rows merge into one entry that carries the most common genes and DNA. The table for this sample lists more than 300,000 distinct CDR3 sequences; around a fifth of them were counted only once. The top ten constitute less than 35% of the sample.

Here the sequenced sample was peripheral blood mononuclear cells (PBMCs), taken when the disease was refractory, from a patient treated with antithyroid drugs. All receptors derive from a female donor with Graves disease.

This clonotype has more than one count but fewer than ten. This rearrangement joins TRBV18 to TRBJ2-4; 8 bases align to TRBD1. V dropped 4 bases and J dropped 1; count of bases not matched to a gene: 9. The CDR3 totals 17 residues. Germline V lookup: CDR1 KGHSH, CDR2 LQKENI. DNA for the CDR3: TGTGCCAGCTCACACGGTCAGGGGGCCTTTGCCAAAAACATTCAGTACTTC. This encodes CASSHGQGAFAKNIQYF.

With respect to this clonotype: A much larger clonotype is one base distant, so this may be a read error. The CDR3 nucleotides read TGTGCCACCAATGACCCCCTGCGTGGGAGCCCCGAGACCCAGTACTTC. It translates to CATNDPLRGSPETQYF. This chain links TRBV24-1 with TRBJ2-5, with a tentative D call TRBD2 (5 bases). There are 16 residues in the CDR3. V lost 8 bases to trimming and J lost 5 bases, with 23 bases between them. Germline V lookup: CDR1 KGHDR, CDR2 SFDVKD.

This chain uses TRBV24-1 with TRBJ2-1, with D possibly being TRBD1 (6 bases). Germline CDR1 and CDR2: KGHDR and SFDVKD. The V end lost 4 bases, the J end lost 0 bases, and 12 bases lay between the germline ends. The CDR3 extends over 16 amino acids. Here the CDR3 DNA reads TGTGCCACCAGTGACAACAGGGTGGCCTCCTACAATGAGCAGTTCTTC. Protein sequence: CATSDNRVASYNEQFF.

Regarding this clonotype: Just one base apart from a much larger clone, this may be a read error. The chain recombines TRBV11-1 with TRBJ1-1; D is undetermined. Germline V CDR1 and CDR2: SGHAT, FQDESV (reference sequence). The CDR3 length is 14 residues. The CDR3 DNA follows: TGTGCCGGCAGCTTAGTAGGGCCCGTGGTTGAAGCTTTCTTT. Translated, it gives CAGSLVGPVVEAFF.

The V and J genes are TRBV15 and TRBJ1-6; D perhaps matches TRBD1 (6 bases). The CDR3 spans 20 residues. V gave up 3 bases and J gave up 6 bases, with 27 bases separating them. CDR1 is LNHNV, CDR2 YYDKDF, per germline (reference sequence). The CDR3 DNA reads TGTGCCACCAGCAGCGGTCCTTTCGATAAGGGGGGAATTGGTAATTCACCCCTCCACTTT. It is translated as CATSSGPFDKGGIGNSPLHF.

The J gene is TRBJ1-5, the V gene TRBV19, with D tentatively TRBD1 (6 bases). The CDR3 is 14 residues long. Germline loops: CDR1 LNHDA, CDR2 SQIVND (reference sequence). V shed 9 bases and J shed 6 bases, with 18 bases lying between them. Written as DNA, the CDR3 is TGTGCCAGCTTCGATTACAGGGAGGGTCAGCCCCAGCATTTT. Translated: CASFDYREGQPQHF.

This clonotype was counted only a few times. The genes are TRBV27 and TRBJ1-4; D unclear. Germline V gene lookup returns CDR1 MNHEY and CDR2 SMNVEV (reference sequence). The CDR3 loop spans 14 amino acids. Trimming shortened V by 6 bases and J by 5 bases, and 13 bases separated the two germline ends. The DNA of the CDR3 is TGTGCCAGCAGGAACAGAATGCCGAATGAAAAACTGTTTTTT. Amino acid sequence: CASRNRMPNEKLFF. Filled out from reference TRBV27 and TRBJ1-4, the complete variable domain reads EAQVTQNPRYLITVTGKKLTVTCSQNMNHEYMSWYRQDPGLGLRQIYYSMNVEVTDKGDVPEGYKVSRKEKRNFPLILESPSPNQTSLYFCASRNRMPNEKLFFGSGTQLSVL.

This clonotype turned up a few times. The rearrangement links TRBV4-2 to TRBJ2-7; D remains ambiguous. The CDR3 has 14 amino acids. Germline V gene sequence: CDR1 LGHNA, CDR2 YNFKEQ. Trimming took off 0 bases at V and 2 bases at J, with 8 bases between the two ends. CDR3 coding DNA: TGTGCCAGCAGCCAAGATTGGGCAGCCTACGAGCAGTACTTC. Its translation: CASSQDWAAYEQYF.

This clonotype showed up just a few times. The rearrangement links TRBV15 to TRBJ2-7; TRBD2 matches at 14 bases. J gave up 4 bases and V 1 base, and 6 bases lay outside the gene matches. The CDR3 consists of 17 residues. Germline V CDR1 and CDR2: LNHNV, YYDKDF (reference sequence). Here the CDR3 reads CATSRGGLAGDFYEQYF. CDR3 nucleotides: TGTGCCACCAGCAGAGGGGGACTAGCGGGAGACTTTTACGAGCAGTACTTC. Full variable domain (rest looked up from reference TRBV15 and TRBJ2-7): DAMVIQNPRYQVTQFGKPVTLSCSQTLNHNVMYWYQQKSSQAPKLLFHYYDKDFNNEADTPDNFQSRRPNTSFCFLDIRSPGLGDTAMYLCATSRGGLAGDFYEQYFGPGTRLTVT.

This clonotype was counted a few times. The chain carries TRBV12-3 or TRBV12-4 and TRBJ2-2; 8 bases agree with TRBD1. The ends lost 7 bases at V and 11 bases at J; junction bases unmatched: 12. The CDR3 runs 14 residues. The DNA for the CDR3 is TGTGCCAGCAAACTTCGGACAGGGCGGCCTGAGCTGTTTTTT. Amino acid sequence: CASKLRTGRPELFF.

This clonotype showed up many times. This chain uses TRBV10-3 with TRBJ2-7; unclear D gene. Trimming cost V 2 bases and J 2 bases, with 10 bases left between them. Germline V gene data show CDR1 as ENHRY and CDR2 as SYGVKD. CDR3 length: 14 amino acids. DNA of the CDR3: TGTGCCATCAGTGAGGTTAGGACCCCCTACGAGCAGTACTTC. This translates into CAISEVRTPYEQYF.

This clonotype came up many times. The rearrangement joins TRBV28 to TRBJ2-7; TRBD1 matches at 9 bases. After removal of 8 bases from V and 6 bases from J, the junction contained 8 bases not matched to a gene. This CDR3 spans 13 amino acids. CDR1 and CDR2 (germline): MDHEN, SYDVKM. CDR3: CASGMDRGLEQYF. DNA of the CDR3: TGTGCCAGCGGGATGGACAGGGGACTCGAGCAGTACTTC.

This clonotype has a count of ten or more. The genes are TRBV2 and TRBJ2-6; D is ambiguous. CDR3 size: 14 residues. Germline lookup yields CDR1 SNHLY and CDR2 FYNNEI. Trimming left V 6 bases short and J 8 bases short, with 14 bases between. The DNA of the CDR3 is TGTGCCAGCAGCTTACAGACCGCCCCCAACGTCCTGACTTTC. It specifies CASSLQTAPNVLTF.

This clonotype was observed many times. The V and J genes are TRBV9 and TRBJ1-6; possibly TRBD1 for D (6 bases). Germline V gene lookup returns CDR1 SGDLS and CDR2 YYNGEE. This CDR3 is built from 16 residues. V dropped 3 bases and J dropped 7 bases, with 17 bases sitting between them. The CDR3 bases are TGTGCCAGCAGCGGGCCTACAGGGCTGGGCAATTCACCCCTCCACTTT. Translated: CASSGPTGLGNSPLHF.

There are many counts of this clonotype. The V and J genes are TRBV28 and TRBJ1-6; D uncertain. Germline V CDR1 and CDR2: MDHEN, SYDVKM. The CDR3 runs 17 residues. V was cut by 0 bases and J by 0 bases, with 9 bases left in between. CDR3 DNA: TGTGCCAGCAGTTTATGGCGGGGAAACTCCTATAATTCACCCCTCCACTTT. This translates into CASSLWRGNSYNSPLHF.

On this clonotype: At one end the junction does not follow the germline gene, possibly because of a read error. The chain uses TRBV28 and TRBJ2-7, with D unresolved. From germline, CDR1 is MDHEN and CDR2 SYDVKM. The CDR3 sequence is 13 residues long. The CDR3 protein is CASCFGVAYEQYF. The CDR3 DNA is TGTGCCAGCTGTTTCGGCGTAGCCTACGAGCAGTACTTC.

The chain combines TRBV14 with TRBJ2-1, with 8 bases fitting TRBD2. There are 13 residues in the CDR3. V trimming: 4 bases; J trimming: 10 bases; junction bases outside the gene matches: 6. CDR1 is SGHDN and CDR2 is FVKESK in the germline V gene. The CDR3 region has the DNA TGTGCCAGCAGCCCGTCCTTAGCGGGGGAGCAGTTCTTC. This translates into CASSPSLAGEQFF.

The sample holds one count of this clonotype. It may be a read error: a sequence one base away is much more abundant. The chain carries TRBV5-1 and TRBJ1-4; D possibly corresponds to TRBD1 (6 bases). Germline lookup yields CDR1 SGHRS and CDR2 YFSETQ. The CDR3 extends over 16 amino acids. The chain's CDR3 is CASSLFPGETNERLFF. The CDR3 nucleotides read TGCGCCAGCAGCCTCTTCCCAGGGGAAACTAATGAAAGACTGTTTTTT. The whole variable domain, filled in from reference TRBV5-1 and TRBJ1-4, reads KAGVTQTPRYLIKTRGQQVTLSCSPISGHRSVSWYQQTPGQGLQFLFEYFSETQRNKGNFPGRFSGRQFSNSRSEMNVSTLELGDSALYLCASSLFPGETNERLFFGSGTQLSVL.